What follows are 14 T cell receptor beta chains derived from one specimen sequenced in a study of tissue T cells after allogeneic stem cell transplantation. Data came from immunoSEQ multiplex PCR; TCRdb stores just in-frame clones and leaves some out. Of just over 9,000 clones detected, roughly three fifths appear once; the ten largest clones hold 15% to 20%. Here the sequenced sample was tissue from the jejunum, taken at autopsy. The receptors were gathered from a female donor of 60 years or more with lung cancer.

This chain links TRBV4-3 with TRBJ2-6, with D perhaps matching TRBD1 (6 bases). The CDR3 runs to 17 residues. The V and J ends lost 2 bases and 4 bases respectively, with 15 bases between them. CDR1 and CDR2 (germline): LGHNA, YSLEER. CDR3 amino acids: CASSQTTGQSGANVLTF. Here the CDR3 DNA reads TGCGCCAGCAGCCAAACGACCGGACAGTCCGGGGCCAACGTCCTGACTTTC.

The chain recombines TRBV6-1 with TRBJ2-1; no firm D call. Germline-derived CDR1 and CDR2 are MNHNS and SASEGT. The CDR3 spans 14 residues. The V and J ends lost 1 base and 2 bases respectively, with 6 bases between them. The CDR3 DNA reads TGTGCCAGCAGTGAAGAGGCGACCTACAATGAGCAGTTCTTC. This encodes CASSEEATYNEQFF.

The rearrangement uses TRBV5-1 and TRBJ2-1, with 9 nucleotides matching TRBD2. The trim removed 3 bases at V and 2 bases at J, leaving 9 bases unmatched. CDR1 SGHRS and CDR2 YFSETQ come from the germline V gene. The CDR3 has 17 residues. This CDR3 is CASSSNPGLAAYNEQFF. The CDR3 DNA follows: TGCGCCAGCAGCTCAAATCCGGGACTAGCAGCCTACAATGAGCAGTTCTTC.

The V call is TRBV6-2 or TRBV6-3, the J call TRBJ2-3, with a weak D call TRBD1 (6 bases). Germline V gene data show CDR1 as MNHEY and CDR2 as SVGEGT. V was clipped by 4 bases and J by 6 bases, with 17 bases between them. This CDR3 has 15 residues. The CDR3 spells CASSSLTPGADTQYF. CDR3 nucleotide sequence: TGTGCCAGCAGTTCTCTAACCCCAGGGGCGGATACGCAGTATTTT.

The V gene is TRBV27, the J gene TRBJ2-5, with unresolved D. Germline CDR1 MNHEY, CDR2 SMNVEV (reference sequence). CDR3 length: 16 amino acids. V was cut by 0 bases and J by 0 bases, with 11 bases left in between. In DNA form, the CDR3 reads TGTGCCAGCAGTTTATCGAGTTTTAACTACCAAGAGACCCAGTACTTC. Translated: CASSLSSFNYQETQYF.

CDR3 sequence reads: CASSFARGRTEAFF. The CDR3 bases are TGCGCCAGCAGCTTCGCACGGGGGAGGACTGAAGCTTTCTTT. The chain links TRBV5-1 to TRBJ1-1; TRBD1 is a possible D gene (5 bases). Deletions cut 2 bases from V and 5 bases from J, with 13 bases between. Germline V CDR1 and CDR2: SGHRS, YFSETQ. This CDR3 has 14 residues.

The genes are TRBV6-1 and TRBJ1-1; 7 bases are a match to TRBD1. CDR3 length: 14 amino acids. Germline V lookup: CDR1 MNHNS, CDR2 SASEGT. V gave up 1 base and J gave up 11 bases; unmatched junction bases: 10. CDR3 region: CASSEGQGGFRAFF. Here the CDR3 DNA reads TGTGCCAGCAGTGAAGGACAGGGAGGCTTTCGGGCTTTCTTT.

The chain combines TRBV3-1 (or the pseudogene TRBV3-2) with TRBJ2-7; D may correspond to TRBD1 or TRBD2 (5 bases each). With 4 bases removed from V and 5 bases from J, the gap between germline ends came to 30 bases. CDR3 size: 19 residues. Germline V CDR1 and CDR2: LGHDT, YNNKEL (reference sequence). In DNA, the CDR3 is TGTGCCAGCAGCCGAGTCGGAAAGGGGTGGGACGTTAGCGTGGACGAGCAGTACTTC. Protein product: CASSRVGKGWDVSVDEQYF.

This clone was detected a few times. The gene calls are TRBV4-3 and TRBJ2-6; maybe TRBD1 (5 bases). The germline V gene encodes CDR1 LGHNA and CDR2 YSLEER. Trimming stripped 0 bases from V and 0 bases from J, with 12 bases between. This CDR3 comprises 18 residues. The CDR3 bases are TGCGCCAGCAGCCAAGACAGGGATCTCCACTCTGGGGCCAACGTCCTGACTTTC. This gives the protein CASSQDRDLHSGANVLTF.

This clone was seen a few times. The chain links TRBV19 to TRBJ1-2, with TRBD1 as a possible D gene (5 bases). From germline, CDR1 is LNHDA and CDR2 SQIVND (reference sequence). The CDR3 runs 15 residues. Trimming removed 5 bases at V and 4 bases at J, with 17 bases between. The DNA of the CDR3 is TGTGCCAGTAGTTGGGACCTGGTGGATAGCTATGGCTACACCTTC. Translating it yields CASSWDLVDSYGYTF.

The chain uses TRBV5-1 and TRBJ1-1; the D is unclear. CDR3 length equals 14 residues. V was shortened by 4 bases and J by 5 bases, with 15 bases between the two germline ends. Per the germline V gene, CDR1 is SGHRS and CDR2 is YFSETQ. The CDR3 sequence: CASSHDIQVTEAFF. CDR3 nucleotides: TGCGCCAGCAGCCACGATATCCAGGTGACTGAAGCTTTCTTT.

This chain's CDR3 is CASDTGGSNQPQHF. CDR3 sequence (DNA): TGTGCCAGCGATACAGGGGGCTCCAATCAGCCCCAGCATTTT. The chain recombines TRBV2 with TRBJ1-5, with 9 bases fitting TRBD1. CDR3 size: 14 residues. CDR1 and CDR2 from the germline V gene are SNHLY and FYNNEI. Trimming took 8 bases from V and 3 from J; bases not matched to a gene: 5.

The CDR3 loop reads CASSLTPSYNSPLHF. The CDR3 DNA follows: TGTGCCAGCAGCTTAACACCCTCGTATAATTCACCCCTCCACTTT. The chain employs TRBV7-3 and TRBJ1-6; D is ambiguous. Germline V gives CDR1 SGHTA, CDR2 FQGTGA. This CDR3 spans 15 amino acids. Trimming stripped 0 bases from V and 4 bases from J, with 7 bases between.

This clone was counted once. The rearrangement joins TRBV4-1 to TRBJ1-2; D is unclear. The length of the CDR3 is 13 residues. V was shortened by 0 bases and J by 8 bases, with 10 bases between the two germline ends. Germline CDR1 and CDR2: MGHRA and YSYEKL. CDR3 in amino acids: CASSQEGRRGYTF. The CDR3 DNA reads TGCGCCAGCAGCCAAGAAGGTCGGCGGGGCTACACCTTC.